A few counts support the clone carrying this T cell receptor (beta chain). Its target is unknown. Repertoires were generated with immunoSEQ multiplex PCR, while TCRdb's copy carries only in-frame clones and drops some. The data hold around 110,000 clones, with 75% to 95% observed a single time. The sample is drawn from a study of T cell responses to AZD1222 COVID-19 vaccine. Whole-study results and caveats: At baseline, seropositivity was found in only a handful of AZD1222 recipients. The study reported that nearly half of spike-specific TCRs target unmutated variant regions. It should be noted that donors were predominantly white British and more often female, and clonal diversity was possibly underestimated.

V lost 0 bases, J lost 4 bases, and 7 bases stayed unmatched. The germline gives CDR1 SGHNT, CDR2 YYREEE (reference sequence). This CDR3 has 16 residues. Pooled together were second doses at about 4 or about 12 weeks. The TCR sequence derives from an adult who received the AZD1222 COVID-19 vaccine. The chain has TRBV5-4 and TRBJ2-5; 9 nucleotides line up with TRBD1. Sequenced material: peripheral blood, taken 28 days after the second AZD1222 dose. CDR3 DNA sequence: TGTGCCAGCAGCTTGGGCGTGACAGGGGGATCAGAGACCCAGTACTTC. Translated: CASSLGVTGGSETQYF. Looking up the rest from reference TRBV5-4 and TRBJ2-5 gives the full variable domain: ETGVTQSPTHLIKTRGQQVTLRCSSQSGHNTVSWYQQALGQGPQFIFQYYREEENGRGNFPPRFSGLQFPNYSSELNVNALELDDSALYLCASSLGVTGGSETQYFGPGTRLLVL.